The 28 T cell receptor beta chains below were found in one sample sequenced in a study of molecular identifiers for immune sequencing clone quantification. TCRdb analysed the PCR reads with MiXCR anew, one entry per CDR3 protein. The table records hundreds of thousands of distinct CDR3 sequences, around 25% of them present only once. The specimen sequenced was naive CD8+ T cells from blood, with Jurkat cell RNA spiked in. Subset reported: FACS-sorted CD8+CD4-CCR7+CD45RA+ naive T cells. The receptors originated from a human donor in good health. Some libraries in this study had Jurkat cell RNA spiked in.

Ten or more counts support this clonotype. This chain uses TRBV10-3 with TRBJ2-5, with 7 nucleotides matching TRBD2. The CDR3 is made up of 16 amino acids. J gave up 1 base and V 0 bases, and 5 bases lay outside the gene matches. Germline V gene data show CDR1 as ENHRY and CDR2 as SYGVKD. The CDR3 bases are TGTGCCATCAGTGAGTCAGGGCTAGCGGCCCAAGAGACCCAGTACTTC. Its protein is CAISESGLAAQETQYF.

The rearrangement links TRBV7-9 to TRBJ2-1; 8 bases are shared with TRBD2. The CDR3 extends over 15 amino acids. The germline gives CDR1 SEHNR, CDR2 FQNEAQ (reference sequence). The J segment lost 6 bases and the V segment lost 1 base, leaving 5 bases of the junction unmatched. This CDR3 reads CASSLVAGIGNEQFF. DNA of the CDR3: TGTGCCAGCAGCTTAGTAGCGGGAATAGGCAATGAGCAGTTCTTC.

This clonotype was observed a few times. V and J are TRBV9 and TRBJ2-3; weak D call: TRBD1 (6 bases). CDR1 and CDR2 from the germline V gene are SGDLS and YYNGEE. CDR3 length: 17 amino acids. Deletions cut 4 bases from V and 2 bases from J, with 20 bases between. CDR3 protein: CASSNLPGQQNTDTQYF. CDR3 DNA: TGTGCCAGCAGCAACCTCCCCGGACAGCAAAACACAGATACGCAGTATTTT.

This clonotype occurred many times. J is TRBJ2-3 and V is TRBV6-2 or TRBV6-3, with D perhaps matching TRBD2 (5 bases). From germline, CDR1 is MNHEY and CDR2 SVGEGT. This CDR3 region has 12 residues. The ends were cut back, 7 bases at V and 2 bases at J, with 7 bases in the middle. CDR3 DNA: TGTGCCAGCACCGACTACACAGATACGCAGTATTTT. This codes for CASTDYTDTQYF.

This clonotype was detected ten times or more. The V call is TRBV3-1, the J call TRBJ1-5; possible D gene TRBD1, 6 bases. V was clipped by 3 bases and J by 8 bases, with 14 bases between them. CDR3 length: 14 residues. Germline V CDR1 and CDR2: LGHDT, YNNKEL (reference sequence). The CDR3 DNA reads TGTGCCAGCAGCCAGGACAGTGGCTCCGAGCCCCAGCATTTT. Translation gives CASSQDSGSEPQHF.

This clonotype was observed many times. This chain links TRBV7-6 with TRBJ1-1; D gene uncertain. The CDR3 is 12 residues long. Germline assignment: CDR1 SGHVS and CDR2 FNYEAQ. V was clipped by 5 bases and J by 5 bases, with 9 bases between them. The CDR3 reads CASSPLVTEAFF. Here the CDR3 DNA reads TGTGCCAGCAGCCCGCTCGTAACTGAAGCTTTCTTT.

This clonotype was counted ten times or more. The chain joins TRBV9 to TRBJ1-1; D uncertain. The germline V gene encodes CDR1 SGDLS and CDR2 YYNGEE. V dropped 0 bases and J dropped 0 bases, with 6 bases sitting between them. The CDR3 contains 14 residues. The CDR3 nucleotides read TGTGCCAGCAGCGTAGGTGGGGTGAACACTGAAGCTTTCTTT. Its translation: CASSVGGVNTEAFF.

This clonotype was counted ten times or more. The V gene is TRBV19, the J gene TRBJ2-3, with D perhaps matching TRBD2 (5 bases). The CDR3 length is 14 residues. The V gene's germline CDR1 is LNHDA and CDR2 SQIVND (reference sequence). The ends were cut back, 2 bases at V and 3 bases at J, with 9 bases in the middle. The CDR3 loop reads CASSIRGGTDTQYF. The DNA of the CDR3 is TGTGCCAGTAGTATAAGAGGAGGTACAGATACGCAGTATTTT.

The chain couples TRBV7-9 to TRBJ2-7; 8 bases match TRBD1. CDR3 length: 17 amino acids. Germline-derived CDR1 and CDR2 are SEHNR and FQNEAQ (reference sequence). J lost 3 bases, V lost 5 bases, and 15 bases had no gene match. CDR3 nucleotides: TGTGCCAGCAGCCGAACCGACAGGGGCCCAACCGGCTACGAGCAGTACTTC. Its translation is CASSRTDRGPTGYEQYF.

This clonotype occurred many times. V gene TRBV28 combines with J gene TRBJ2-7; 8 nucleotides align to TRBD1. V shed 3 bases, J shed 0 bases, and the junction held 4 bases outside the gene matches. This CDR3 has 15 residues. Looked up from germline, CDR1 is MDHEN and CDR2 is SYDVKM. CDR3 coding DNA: TGTGCCAGCAGTTTTCGGGGACAGGCCTCCTACGAGCAGTACTTC. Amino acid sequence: CASSFRGQASYEQYF.

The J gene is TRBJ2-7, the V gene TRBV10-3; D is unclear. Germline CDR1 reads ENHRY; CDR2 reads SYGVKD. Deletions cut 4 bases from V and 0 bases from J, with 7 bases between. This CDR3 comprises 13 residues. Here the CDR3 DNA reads TGTGCCATCAGTGGTTCAAGCTCCTACGAGCAGTACTTC. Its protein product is CAISGSSSYEQYF.

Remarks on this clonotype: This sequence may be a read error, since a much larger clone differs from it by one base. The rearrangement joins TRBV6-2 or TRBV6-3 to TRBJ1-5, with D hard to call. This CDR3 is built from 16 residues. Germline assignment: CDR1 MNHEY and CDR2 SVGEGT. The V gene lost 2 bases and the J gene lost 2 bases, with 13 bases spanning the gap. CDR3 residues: CASSYPISQGNQPQHF. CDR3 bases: TGTGCCAGCAGTTACCCGATTTCGCAGGGCAATCAGCCCCAGCATTTT.

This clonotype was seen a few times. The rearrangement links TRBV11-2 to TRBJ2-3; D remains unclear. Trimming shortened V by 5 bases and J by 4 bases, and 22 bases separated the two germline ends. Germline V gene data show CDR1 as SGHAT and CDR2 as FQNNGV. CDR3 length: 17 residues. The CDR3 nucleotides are TGTGCCAGCAGCGCCAGTATGGACCTGGTCTTCTCAGATACGCAGTATTTT. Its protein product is CASSASMDLVFSDTQYF.

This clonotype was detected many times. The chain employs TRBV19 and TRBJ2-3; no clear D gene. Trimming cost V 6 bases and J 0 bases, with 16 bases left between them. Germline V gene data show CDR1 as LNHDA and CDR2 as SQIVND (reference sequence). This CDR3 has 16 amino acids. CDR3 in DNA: TGTGCCAGTAGCCCCGGTGTCATCGCTAGCACAGATACGCAGTATTTT. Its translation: CASSPGVIASTDTQYF.

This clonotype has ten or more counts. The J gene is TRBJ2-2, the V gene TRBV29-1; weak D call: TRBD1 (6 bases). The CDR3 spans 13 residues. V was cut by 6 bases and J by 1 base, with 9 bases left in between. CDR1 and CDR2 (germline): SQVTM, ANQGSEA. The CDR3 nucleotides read TGCAGCGTCAAACAGGGGAACACCGGGGAGCTGTTTTTT. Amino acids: CSVKQGNTGELFF.

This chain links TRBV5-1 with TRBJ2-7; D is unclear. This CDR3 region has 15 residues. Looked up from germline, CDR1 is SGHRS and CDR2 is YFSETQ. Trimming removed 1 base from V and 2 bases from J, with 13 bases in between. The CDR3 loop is CASSLFSGSAYEQYF. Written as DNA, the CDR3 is TGCGCCAGCAGCTTGTTCTCTGGGTCGGCCTACGAGCAGTACTTC.

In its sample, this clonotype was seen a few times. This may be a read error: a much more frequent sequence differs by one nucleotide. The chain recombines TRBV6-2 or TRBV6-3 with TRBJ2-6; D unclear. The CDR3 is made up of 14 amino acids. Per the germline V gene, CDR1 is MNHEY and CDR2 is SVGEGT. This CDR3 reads CASSAATVANVLPF. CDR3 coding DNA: TGTGCCAGCAGTGCCGCTACAGTGGCCAACGTCCTGCCTTTC.

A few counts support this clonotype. CDR3: CASSLGTGPYNEQFF. The CDR3 nucleotides read TGTGCCAGCAGTTTAGGGACAGGGCCTTACAATGAGCAGTTCTTC. The V gene is TRBV12-3 or TRBV12-4, the J gene TRBJ2-1; 8 bases match TRBD1. V trimming: 1 base; J trimming: 4 bases; junction bases outside the gene matches: 3. The CDR3 is made up of 15 amino acids.

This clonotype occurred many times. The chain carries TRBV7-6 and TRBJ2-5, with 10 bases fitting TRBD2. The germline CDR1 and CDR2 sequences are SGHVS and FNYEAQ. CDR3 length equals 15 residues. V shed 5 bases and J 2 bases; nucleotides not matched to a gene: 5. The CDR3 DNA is TGTGCCAGCAGCCCAGGACTAGCGGAACAAGAGACCCAGTACTTC. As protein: CASSPGLAEQETQYF. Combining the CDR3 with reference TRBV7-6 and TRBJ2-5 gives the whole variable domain GAGVSQSPRYKVTKRGQDVALRCDPISGHVSLYWYRQALGQGPEFLTYFNYEAQQDKSGLPNDRFSAERPEGSISTLTIQRTEQRDSAMYRCASSPGLAEQETQYFGPGTRLLVL.

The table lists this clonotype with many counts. This CDR3 is CASSLSGSGTEAFF. DNA of the CDR3: TGTGCCAGCAGCTTATCCGGGTCTGGCACTGAAGCTTTCTTT. V and J are TRBV7-6 and TRBJ1-1; D ambiguous. The CDR3 loop spans 14 amino acids. Germline loops: CDR1 SGHVS, CDR2 FNYEAQ. Trimming cost V 2 bases and J 4 bases, with 11 bases left between them.

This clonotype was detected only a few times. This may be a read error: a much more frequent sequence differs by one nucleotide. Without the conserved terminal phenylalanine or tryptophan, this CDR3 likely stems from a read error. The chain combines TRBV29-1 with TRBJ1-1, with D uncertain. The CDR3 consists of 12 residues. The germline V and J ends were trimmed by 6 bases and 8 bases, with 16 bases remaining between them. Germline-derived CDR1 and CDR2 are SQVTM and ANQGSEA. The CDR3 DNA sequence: TGCAGCGTCCGCGGCCCTGCTCCCGAAGCTTTCTCT. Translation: CSVRGPAPEAFS.

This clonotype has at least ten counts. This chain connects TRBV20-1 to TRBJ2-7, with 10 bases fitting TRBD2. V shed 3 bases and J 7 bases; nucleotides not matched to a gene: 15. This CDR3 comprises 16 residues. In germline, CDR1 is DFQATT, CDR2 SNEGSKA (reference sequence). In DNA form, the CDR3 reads TGCAGTGCTAGGCCCAATCCGGGACTAGCGCCCCCGGAGCAGTACTTC. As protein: CSARPNPGLAPPEQYF.

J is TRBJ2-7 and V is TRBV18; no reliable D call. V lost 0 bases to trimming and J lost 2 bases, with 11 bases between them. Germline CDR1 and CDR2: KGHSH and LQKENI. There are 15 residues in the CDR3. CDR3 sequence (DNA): TGTGCCAGCTCACCACCGATGGGAATCGCCTACGAGCAGTACTTC. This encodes CASSPPMGIAYEQYF. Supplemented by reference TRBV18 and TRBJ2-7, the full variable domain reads NAGVMQNPRHLVRRRGQEARLRCSPMKGHSHVYWYRQLPEEGLKFMVYLQKENIIDESGMPKERFSAEFPKEGPSILRIQQVVRGDSAAYFCASSPPMGIAYEQYFGPGTRLTVT.

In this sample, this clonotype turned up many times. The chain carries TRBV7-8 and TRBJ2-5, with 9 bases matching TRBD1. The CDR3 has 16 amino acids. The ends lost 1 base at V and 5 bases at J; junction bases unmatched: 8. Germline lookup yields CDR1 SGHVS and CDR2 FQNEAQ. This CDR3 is CASSLVPGQGEETQYF. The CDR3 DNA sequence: TGTGCCAGCAGCTTAGTTCCGGGACAGGGAGAGGAGACCCAGTACTTC.

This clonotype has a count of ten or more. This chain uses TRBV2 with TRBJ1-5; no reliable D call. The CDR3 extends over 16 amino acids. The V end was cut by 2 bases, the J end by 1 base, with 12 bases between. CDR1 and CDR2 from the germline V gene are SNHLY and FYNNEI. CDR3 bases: TGTGCCAGCAGTGAATTGACACCAAGCAGCAATCAGCCCCAGCATTTT. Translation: CASSELTPSSNQPQHF.

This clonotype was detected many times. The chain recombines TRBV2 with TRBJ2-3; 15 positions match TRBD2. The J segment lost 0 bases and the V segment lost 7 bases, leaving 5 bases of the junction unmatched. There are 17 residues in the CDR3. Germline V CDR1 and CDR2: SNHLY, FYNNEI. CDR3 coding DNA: TGTGCCAGCACCGGGACTAGCGGGGGGCTGAGCACAGATACGCAGTATTTT. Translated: CASTGTSGGLSTDTQYF.

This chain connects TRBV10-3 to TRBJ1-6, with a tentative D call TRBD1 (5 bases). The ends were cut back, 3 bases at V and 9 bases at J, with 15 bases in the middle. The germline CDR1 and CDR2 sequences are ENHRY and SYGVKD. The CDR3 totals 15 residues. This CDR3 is CAISDTSDRPSPLHF. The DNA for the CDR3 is TGTGCCATCAGTGACACTTCAGACAGACCTTCACCCCTCCACTTT.

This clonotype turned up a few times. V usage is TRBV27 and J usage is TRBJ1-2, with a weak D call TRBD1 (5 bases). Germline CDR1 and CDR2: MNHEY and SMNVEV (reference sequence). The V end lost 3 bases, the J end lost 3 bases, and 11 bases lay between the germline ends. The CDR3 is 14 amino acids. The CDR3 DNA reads TGTGCCAGCAGTTTGACAGCTTACTACTATGGCTACACCTTC. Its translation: CASSLTAYYYGYTF.